The 23 T cell receptor beta chains reported below all come from one sample, sequenced in a study of control samples from healthy donors and cancer patients. The protocol was immunoSEQ multiplex PCR, while the TCRdb copy is restricted to in-frame clones and leaves out a portion. Of under 300,000 clones in the sample, over 75% were seen once. What was sequenced was PBMCs. Receptors were obtained from a woman aged 55-69 years with lung cancer.

V gene TRBV5-1 combines with J gene TRBJ1-5, with D hard to call. Germline CDR1 and CDR2: SGHRS and YFSETQ. V gave up 2 bases and J gave up 7 bases, with 7 bases separating them. The CDR3 is 12 residues long. The CDR3 here is CASSLAGQPQHF. The CDR3 nucleotides are TGCGCCAGCAGCTTAGCAGGCCAGCCCCAGCATTTT.

The count of this clone is one. The rearrangement uses TRBV9 and TRBJ2-3; the D gene could be TRBD1 or TRBD2 (5 bases each). V was trimmed by 0 bases and J by 6 bases, leaving 14 bases between them. Per the germline V gene, CDR1 is SGDLS and CDR2 is YYNGEE. This CDR3 has 15 amino acids. The CDR3 DNA sequence: TGTGCCAGCAGCGTAGTCGGGGAGTGGGGCGATACGCAGTATTTT. Translated: CASSVVGEWGDTQYF.

The chain links TRBV6-1 to TRBJ1-1; D not resolved. The germline V gene encodes CDR1 MNHNS and CDR2 SASEGT. Trimming removed 2 bases from V and 0 bases from J, with 7 bases in between. This CDR3 comprises 14 residues. CDR3 sequence: CASSEHTLNTEAFF. In DNA form, the CDR3 reads TGTGCCAGCAGTGAACACACACTGAACACTGAAGCTTTCTTT.

The chain links TRBV4-2 to TRBJ1-2, with 7 positions matching TRBD1. The CDR3 contains 15 residues. The germline V gene encodes CDR1 LGHNA and CDR2 YNFKEQ. Unmatched junction bases numbered 5, after V lost 0 bases and J lost 4 bases. The CDR3 loop is CASSQDYRGGYGYTF. The CDR3 DNA is TGTGCCAGCAGCCAAGACTACAGGGGCGGCTATGGCTACACCTTC.

V usage is TRBV5-5 and J usage is TRBJ2-7; TRBD1 aligns across 7 bases. The CDR3 has 13 amino acids. Germline V lookup: CDR1 SGHKS, CDR2 YYEKEE (reference sequence). With 4 bases clipped from V and 4 bases from J, the junction kept 5 bases outside the gene matches. CDR3 region: CASSPGTAYEQYF. Here the CDR3 DNA reads TGTGCCAGCAGCCCGGGGACAGCTTACGAGCAGTACTTC.

This clone has only a few counts. The chain combines TRBV24-1 with TRBJ2-5, with D perhaps matching TRBD2 (6 bases). CDR1 KGHDR and CDR2 SFDVKD come from the germline V gene. Trimming shortened V by 2 bases and J by 2 bases, and 11 bases separated the two germline ends. The CDR3 covers 15 residues. The CDR3 spells CATSDSRLGQETQYF. The CDR3 DNA is TGTGCCACCAGTGATTCCCGACTAGGACAAGAGACCCAGTACTTC.

Worth noting for this clone: The junction departs from germline at one end; a sequencing error may be responsible. The chain combines TRBV19 with TRBJ2-5; D gene uncertain. This CDR3 spans 13 amino acids. CDR1 is LNHDA and CDR2 is SQIVND in the germline V gene (reference sequence). CDR3: CASSSGHQGTQYF. The CDR3 DNA sequence: TGTGCCAGTAGTTCCGGCCACCAAGGGACCCAGTACTTC.

This clone has more than one count but fewer than ten. V is TRBV5-1 and J is TRBJ2-1; D perhaps matches TRBD1 (6 bases). CDR1 and CDR2 from the germline V gene are SGHRS and YFSETQ. The CDR3 is 14 residues long. The V and J ends lost 5 bases and 0 bases respectively, with 9 bases between them. CDR3 coding DNA: TGCGCCAGCAGTTCGGACAGCTCCTACAATGAGCAGTTCTTC. This encodes CASSSDSSYNEQFF.

This clone was seen more than once but under ten times. This chain connects TRBV14 to TRBJ1-1, with TRBD1 identical over 8 bases. V shed 5 bases, J shed 0 bases, and the junction held 11 bases outside the gene matches. Germline V gene sequence: CDR1 SGHDN, CDR2 FVKESK. CDR3 length equals 17 residues. CDR3 residues: CASSADRGLKMNTEAFF. CDR3 in DNA: TGTGCCAGCAGCGCTGACAGGGGCCTTAAAATGAACACTGAAGCTTTCTTT.

This chain uses TRBV18 with TRBJ1-2; tentative D call: TRBD1 (6 bases). CDR1 and CDR2 (germline): KGHSH, LQKENI. This CDR3 spans 14 amino acids. V was trimmed by 2 bases and J by 8 bases, leaving 15 bases between them. The chain's CDR3 is CASSPSRTATGYTF. CDR3 in DNA: TGTGCCAGCTCACCATCCAGGACAGCGACGGGCTACACCTTC.

This chain uses TRBV2 with TRBJ1-2, with a weak D call TRBD1 (5 bases). The CDR3 spans 14 residues. V dropped 6 bases and J dropped 8 bases, with 19 bases sitting between them. Germline values: CDR1 SNHLY, CDR2 FYNNEI. The CDR3 sequence: CASSAARDRMGYTF. DNA of the CDR3: TGTGCCAGCAGCGCCGCCAGGGACCGTATGGGCTACACCTTC.

V gene TRBV5-1 combines with J gene TRBJ2-6, with a weak D call TRBD2 (6 bases). The CDR3 runs 17 residues. V gave up 0 bases and J gave up 0 bases, with 10 bases separating them. The germline CDR1 and CDR2 sequences are SGHRS and YFSETQ. The CDR3 DNA follows: TGCGCCAGCAGCTTGGGGGCGGGGCTCTCTGGGGCCAACGTCCTGACTTTC. Encoded protein: CASSLGAGLSGANVLTF.

A word on this clone: A much larger clone is a single base away; this may be a read error. This chain uses TRBV28 with TRBJ1-1; TRBD1 agrees at 12 bases. Trimming took 4 bases from V and 4 from J; bases not matched to a gene: 1. CDR1 and CDR2 (germline): MDHEN, SYDVKM. The CDR3 covers 14 residues. CDR3 DNA sequence: TGTGCCAGCAGTTCGGGACAGGGGGCCACTGAAGCTTTCTTT. Protein: CASSSGQGATEAFF.

J is TRBJ2-1 and V is TRBV2; D remains ambiguous. The CDR3 has 13 amino acids. Trimming removed 7 bases from V and 7 bases from J, with 14 bases in between. Germline values: CDR1 SNHLY, CDR2 FYNNEI. The CDR3 here is CASTRSEGNEQFF. The CDR3 bases are TGTGCCAGCACCAGGTCGGAAGGGAATGAGCAGTTCTTC.

In this sample, this clone turned up a few times. The chain has TRBV3-1 (or the pseudogene TRBV3-2) and TRBJ2-7; 10 nucleotides agree with TRBD2. Losses at the gene ends were 4 bases for V and 7 bases for J; bases not matched to a gene: 7. Looked up from germline, CDR1 is LGHDT and CDR2 is YNNKEL (reference sequence). The CDR3 has 14 residues. The CDR3 region has the DNA TGTGCCAGCAGCCCCACTAGCGGGATCGGGGAGCAGTACTTC. This translates into CASSPTSGIGEQYF.

The chain couples TRBV18 to TRBJ1-1; TRBD1 aligns across 8 bases. The CDR3 has 16 residues. The junction had 9 bases not matched to a gene; V was cut back by 3 bases and J by 3 bases. Germline V CDR1 and CDR2: KGHSH, LQKENI. The CDR3 loop reads CASSPRQGSPYTEAFF. The CDR3 nucleotides read TGTGCCAGCTCACCCCGACAGGGGTCACCCTACACTGAAGCTTTCTTT. The full variable domain, in which reference TRBV18 and TRBJ1-1 provide the parts outside the CDR3, is NAGVMQNPRHLVRRRGQEARLRCSPMKGHSHVYWYRQLPEEGLKFMVYLQKENIIDESGMPKERFSAEFPKEGPSILRIQQVVRGDSAAYFCASSPRQGSPYTEAFFGQGTRLTVV.

The rearrangement links TRBV10-2 to TRBJ1-5; weak D call: TRBD1 (6 bases). CDR3 length equals 15 residues. The germline V and J ends were trimmed by 6 bases and 0 bases, with 12 bases remaining between them. The V gene's germline CDR1 is WSHSY and CDR2 SAAADI. CDR3 amino acids: CASRRDRNSNQPQHF. In DNA form, the CDR3 reads TGCGCCAGCAGAAGAGACAGGAATAGCAATCAGCCCCAGCATTTT.

The V call is TRBV7-3, the J call TRBJ1-3, with unresolved D. Germline CDR1 reads SGHTA; CDR2 reads FQGTGA. The CDR3 sequence is 13 residues long. Trimming removed 1 base from V and 3 bases from J, with 4 bases in between. The CDR3 DNA reads as TGTGCCAGCAGCTTAAGTCATGGAAACACCATATATTTT. It translates to CASSLSHGNTIYF.

The chain is built from TRBV5-1 and TRBJ2-5; maybe TRBD1 (6 bases). CDR1 SGHRS and CDR2 YFSETQ come from the germline V gene. The CDR3 is made up of 15 amino acids. V was pared by 4 bases and J by 0 bases, with 13 bases between. CDR3 in DNA: TGCGCCAGCAGCGGGACAACAGGGTACCAAGAGACCCAGTACTTC. Its protein product is CASSGTTGYQETQYF.

For the CDR3, the DNA is TGTGCCAGCAGCTTAACCGGACAGGGCTACGAGCAGTACTTC. It codes for CASSLTGQGYEQYF. This chain connects TRBV7-3 to TRBJ2-7; 8 positions match TRBD1. The germline CDR1 and CDR2 sequences are SGHTA and FQGTGA. Trimming at V came to 0 bases and at J to 3 bases, leaving 1 base not matched to a gene. The CDR3 runs to 14 residues.

The J gene is TRBJ2-7, the V gene TRBV13; 7 bases are a match to TRBD2. J was trimmed by 2 bases and V by 0 bases; bases with no gene match: 7. Germline loops: CDR1 PRHDT, CDR2 FYEKMQ (reference sequence). The CDR3 sequence is 16 residues long. Written as DNA, the CDR3 is TGTGCCAGCAGCTTAGGCGTCGGGGGAGGGGCCTACGAGCAGTACTTC. Translating it yields CASSLGVGGGAYEQYF.

The rearrangement joins TRBV6-5 to TRBJ2-3, with 8 positions matching TRBD2. This CDR3 is 14 amino acids long. Germline-derived CDR1 and CDR2 are MNHEY and SVGAGI. The V and J ends lost 3 bases and 5 bases, in that order; junction bases with no gene match: 4. In nucleotides, the CDR3 is TGTGCCAGCAGTTATCGGGGGGGGATAGATACGCAGTATTTT. Protein product: CASSYRGGIDTQYF.

The rearrangement uses TRBV4-1 and TRBJ1-2, with D possibly TRBD1 on 5 matching bases. Germline-derived CDR1 and CDR2 are MGHRA and YSYEKL. There are 17 residues in the CDR3. Between the trimmed V and J ends, which lost 5 bases and 6 bases, there was a span of 25 bases. The DNA for the CDR3 is TGCGCCAGCAGCAGAACCCCGGTCGGGACTTCTAGGGATGGCTACACCTTC. It codes for CASSRTPVGTSRDGYTF.